A single sample gave rise to the 18 T cell receptor beta chains below, sequenced in a study of T cell repertoires in cytomegalovirus infection. TCRdb called the reads again in MiXCR, with one record for every CDR3 protein. The table shows some 680,000 distinct CDR3 sequences, with about a third occurring only once. The specimen sequenced was PBMCs. Receptor source: a human donor in good health (CMV status not recorded). Some clones in this sample may be carry-over from other donors' samples.

Only a few counts were recorded for this clonotype. The chain links TRBV11-2 to TRBJ2-5, with D possibly TRBD2 on 5 matching bases. The CDR3 spans 13 residues. Germline loops: CDR1 SGHAT, CDR2 FQNNGV. Trimming took 4 bases from V and 2 from J, leaving 8 bases between them. Here the CDR3 reads CASSSDSQETQYF. The DNA of the CDR3 is TGTGCCAGCAGCTCGGACTCTCAAGAGACCCAGTACTTC. Combining the CDR3 with reference TRBV11-2 and TRBJ2-5 gives the whole variable domain EAGVAQSPRYKIIEKRQSVAFWCNPISGHATLYWYQQILGQGPKLLIQFQNNGVVDDSQLPKDRFSAERLKGVDSTLKIQPAKLEDSAVYLCASSSDSQETQYFGPGTRLLVL.

This chain joins TRBV7-6 and TRBJ1-1, with a weak D call TRBD1 (5 bases). This CDR3 has 16 amino acids. Trimming cost V 1 base and J 5 bases, with 17 bases left between them. Germline loops: CDR1 SGHVS, CDR2 FNYEAQ. CDR3 coding DNA: TGTGCCAGCAGCTTAGGCATGGGGGGGTCGAAGACTGAAGCTTTCTTT. Amino acid sequence: CASSLGMGGSKTEAFF.

This clonotype was counted a few times. This rearrangement joins TRBV20-1 to TRBJ2-5; 7 bases map to TRBD1. Germline-derived CDR1 and CDR2 are DFQATT and SNEGSKA (reference sequence). Trimming took 6 bases from V and 2 from J; bases not matched to a gene: 9. CDR3 length: 14 residues. Here the CDR3 DNA reads TGCAGTGCACCGCCGGGACAGCAGCAAGAGACCCAGTACTTC. Translation gives CSAPPGQQQETQYF.

The chain links TRBV19 to TRBJ2-7, with 8 bases fitting TRBD2. Unmatched junction bases numbered 2, after V lost 8 bases and J lost 2 bases. Germline lookup yields CDR1 LNHDA and CDR2 SQIVND (reference sequence). The CDR3 is made up of 12 amino acids. In DNA, the CDR3 is TGTGCCAGTGGTAGCGGGGCCTACGAGCAGTACTTC. As protein: CASGSGAYEQYF.

The gene calls are TRBV6-6 and TRBJ2-7; tentatively, D is TRBD2 (5 bases). From germline, CDR1 is MNHNY and CDR2 SVGAGI (reference sequence). CDR3 length equals 13 residues. The V end was cut by 6 bases, the J end by 1 base, with 10 bases between. CDR3 protein: CASSHAGSYEQYF. CDR3 coding DNA: TGTGCCAGCAGCCATGCGGGTTCCTACGAGCAGTACTTC.

This clonotype was seen a single time. Relative to the germline gene, one junction end is altered; a read error may explain this. CDR3 residues: CASSTGGGQPHHF. As DNA, the CDR3 is TGTGCCAGTAGTACAGGGGGCGGTCAGCCCCATCATTTT. J is TRBJ1-5 and V is TRBV19, with 8 bases aligning to TRBD1. Germline V gives CDR1 LNHDA, CDR2 SQIVND (reference sequence). The CDR3 extends over 13 amino acids.

The V call is TRBV4-1, the J call TRBJ2-5; D possibly corresponds to TRBD1 (6 bases). Germline CDR1 MGHRA, CDR2 YSYEKL. CDR3 size: 14 residues. V lost 2 bases, J lost 5 bases, and 12 bases lay in between. Written as DNA, the CDR3 is TGCGCCAGCAGCCAACAACAGGGCAGCGAGACCCAGTACTTC. It yields the protein CASSQQQGSETQYF.

The rearrangement uses TRBV29-1 and TRBJ2-7, with D uncertain. The CDR3 has 11 amino acids. Between the trimmed V and J ends, which lost 7 bases and 2 bases, there was a span of 9 bases. The V gene's germline CDR1 is SQVTM and CDR2 ANQGSEA. The DNA for the CDR3 is TGCAGCGCCCGGACGACCTACGAGCAGTACTTC. Its translation is CSARTTYEQYF.

The table lists this clonotype with a few counts. The chain uses TRBV4-1 and TRBJ1-1; D unclear. Trimming took 1 base from V and 7 from J, leaving 7 bases between them. Looked up from germline, CDR1 is MGHRA and CDR2 is YSYEKL. The CDR3 sequence is 12 residues long. The chain's CDR3 is CASSQGSVEAFF. CDR3 DNA: TGCGCCAGCAGCCAAGGTTCGGTTGAAGCTTTCTTT.

This clonotype occurred a few times. V usage is TRBV6-1 and J usage is TRBJ1-1; D may be TRBD1 (6 bases). The germline V and J ends were trimmed by 6 bases and 2 bases, with 13 bases remaining between them. Germline V gene lookup returns CDR1 MNHNS and CDR2 SASEGT. The CDR3 runs 14 residues. CDR3 nucleotide sequence: TGTGCCAGCAGCCGGGGGGGGGCAAACACTGAAGCTTTCTTT. It codes for CASSRGGANTEAFF.

This chain connects TRBV7-2 to TRBJ2-7, with no clear D. From germline, CDR1 is SGHTA and CDR2 FQGNSA. The CDR3 runs to 12 residues. Trimming shortened V by 2 bases and J by 3 bases, and 5 bases separated the two germline ends. The CDR3 loop is CASSLIIYEQYF. The CDR3 region has the DNA TGTGCCAGCAGCTTAATCATCTACGAGCAGTACTTC.

Notes on this clonotype: A read error may account for a junction end that differs from germline. This chain connects TRBV28 to TRBJ2-7; tentative D call: TRBD1 (5 bases). CDR3 length equals 15 residues. Germline CDR1 MDHEN, CDR2 SYDVKM. CDR3 in amino acids: CSSSFMGRASYEHYF. The CDR3 DNA sequence: TGTTCCAGCAGTTTTATGGGCAGGGCCTCCTACGAGCATTACTTC.

This rearrangement joins TRBV28 to TRBJ2-1; D unresolved. Germline V lookup: CDR1 MDHEN, CDR2 SYDVKM. V lost 3 bases, J lost 9 bases, and 3 bases lay in between. The CDR3 sequence is 10 residues long. The CDR3 protein is CASSFPEQFF. CDR3 nucleotides: TGTGCCAGCAGTTTCCCTGAGCAGTTCTTC.

This clonotype has only a few counts. This chain connects TRBV19 to TRBJ1-1; D may be TRBD1 (5 bases). The CDR3 is 15 residues long. V was pared by 6 bases and J by 0 bases, with 14 bases between. The germline gives CDR1 LNHDA, CDR2 SQIVND (reference sequence). CDR3 nucleotide sequence: TGTGCCAGTAGACCCTCAGGGTCTTTGAACACTGAAGCTTTCTTT. It is translated as CASRPSGSLNTEAFF.

The J gene is TRBJ1-1, the V gene TRBV12-3 or TRBV12-4; D is uncertain. V was pared by 1 base and J by 0 bases, with 9 bases between. The CDR3 length is 15 residues. CDR3 sequence: CASSLGGSLNTEAFF. The DNA for the CDR3 is TGTGCCAGCAGTTTAGGAGGGAGTCTGAACACTGAAGCTTTCTTT.

The rearrangement joins TRBV28 to TRBJ1-5; 9 bases agree with TRBD1. Germline lookup yields CDR1 MDHEN and CDR2 SYDVKM. V was pared by 6 bases and J by 7 bases, with 7 bases of the junction left unmatched. The length of the CDR3 is 14 residues. The CDR3: CASSRTGGWQPQHF. The CDR3 region has the DNA TGTGCCAGCAGCCGAACAGGGGGCTGGCAGCCCCAGCATTTT.

This clonotype was seen many times. This chain joins TRBV19 and TRBJ2-1; D is unclear. This CDR3 has 12 amino acids. With 3 bases removed from V and 2 bases from J, the gap between germline ends came to 2 bases. Germline lookup yields CDR1 LNHDA and CDR2 SQIVND (reference sequence). CDR3 protein: CASSMPYNEQFF. CDR3 DNA sequence: TGTGCCAGTAGTATGCCCTACAATGAGCAGTTCTTC.

The chain has TRBV10-3 and TRBJ2-2, with a tentative D call TRBD1 (6 bases). V dropped 4 bases and J dropped 2 bases, with 14 bases sitting between them. Per the germline V gene, CDR1 is ENHRY and CDR2 is SYGVKD. This CDR3 spans 16 amino acids. The CDR3 region is CAISVRDTPNTGELFF. The CDR3 region has the DNA TGTGCCATCAGTGTCCGGGACACCCCAAACACCGGGGAGCTGTTTTTT.